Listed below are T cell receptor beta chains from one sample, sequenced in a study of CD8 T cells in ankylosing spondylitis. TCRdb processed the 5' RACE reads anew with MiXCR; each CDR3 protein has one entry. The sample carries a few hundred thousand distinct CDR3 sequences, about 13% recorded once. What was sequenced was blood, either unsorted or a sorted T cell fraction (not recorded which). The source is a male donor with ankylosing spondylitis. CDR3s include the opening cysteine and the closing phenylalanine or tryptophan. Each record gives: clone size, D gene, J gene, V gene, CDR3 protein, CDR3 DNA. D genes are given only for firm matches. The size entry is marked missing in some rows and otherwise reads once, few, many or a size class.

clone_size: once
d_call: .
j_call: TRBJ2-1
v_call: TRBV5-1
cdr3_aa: CASSLSWGASYNEQFF
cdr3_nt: TGCGCCAGCAGCCTCTCCTGGGGGGCCTCCTACAATGAGCAGTTCTTC

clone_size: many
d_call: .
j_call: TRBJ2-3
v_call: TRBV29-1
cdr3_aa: CSAQTRTDTQYF
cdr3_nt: TGCAGCGCCCAGACTCGGACAGATACGCAGTATTTT

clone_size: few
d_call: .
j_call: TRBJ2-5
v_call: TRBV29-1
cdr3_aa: CSVLGPRWGSETQYF
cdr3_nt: TGCAGCGTTCTCGGTCCCAGATGGGGTTCAGAGACCCAGTACTTC

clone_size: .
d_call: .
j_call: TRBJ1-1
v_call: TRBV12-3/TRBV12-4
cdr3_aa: CASAFWGMNTEAFF
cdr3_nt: TGTGCCAGCGCCTTTTGGGGGATGAACACTGAAGCTTTCTTT

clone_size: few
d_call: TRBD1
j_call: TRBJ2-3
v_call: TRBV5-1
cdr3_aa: CASSSRTGQPDTQYF
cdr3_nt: TGCGCCAGCAGCTCCCGGACAGGCCAACCAGATACGCAGTATTTT

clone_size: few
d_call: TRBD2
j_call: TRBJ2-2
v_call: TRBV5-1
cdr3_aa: CASSLTSGKGELFF
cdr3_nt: TGCGCCAGCAGCTTGACTAGCGGGAAAGGGGAGCTGTTTTTT

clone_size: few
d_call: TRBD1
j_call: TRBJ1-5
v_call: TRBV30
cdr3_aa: CAWSRQGVQPQHF
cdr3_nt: TGTGCCTGGAGCCGACAGGGAGTTCAGCCCCAGCATTTT

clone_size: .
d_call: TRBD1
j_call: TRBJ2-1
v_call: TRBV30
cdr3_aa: CAWSRDRAENEQFF
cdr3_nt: TGTGCCTGGAGTAGGGACAGGGCTGAGAATGAGCAGTTCTTC

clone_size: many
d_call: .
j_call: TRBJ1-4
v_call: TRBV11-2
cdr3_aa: CASSLLYRVNEKLFF
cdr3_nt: TGTGCCAGCAGCTTATTGTACAGGGTAAACGAAAAACTGTTTTTT

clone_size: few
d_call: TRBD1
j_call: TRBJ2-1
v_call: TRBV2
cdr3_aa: CASSAGTETYNEQFF
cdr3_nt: TGTGCCAGCAGCGCCGGGACAGAAACCTACAATGAGCAGTTCTTC

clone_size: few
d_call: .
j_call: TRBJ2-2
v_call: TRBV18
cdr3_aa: CASRKGQADGELFF
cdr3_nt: TGTGCCAGCCGAAAGGGGCAGGCGGACGGGGAGCTGTTTTTT

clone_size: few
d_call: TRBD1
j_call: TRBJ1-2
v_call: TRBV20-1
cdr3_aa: CSARVLDRGEANYGYTF
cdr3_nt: TGCAGTGCTAGAGTCTTAGACAGGGGGGAAGCTAACTATGGCTACACCTTC

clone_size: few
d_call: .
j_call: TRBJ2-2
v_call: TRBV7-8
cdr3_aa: CASSPHGAGATGELFF
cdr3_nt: TGTGCCAGCAGCCCACACGGCGCGGGGGCCACCGGGGAGCTGTTTTTT

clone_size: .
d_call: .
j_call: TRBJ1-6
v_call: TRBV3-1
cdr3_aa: CASSTGNSPLHF
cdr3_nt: TGTGCCAGCAGTACAGGGAATTCACCCCTCCACTTT

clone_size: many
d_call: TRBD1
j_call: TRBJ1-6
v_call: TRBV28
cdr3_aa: CASSRPGQGSSPLHF
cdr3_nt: TGTGCCAGCAGTCGACCGGGACAGGGGAGCTCACCCCTCCACTTT

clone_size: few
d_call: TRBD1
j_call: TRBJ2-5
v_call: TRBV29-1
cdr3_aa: CSVVPGQGTQETQYF
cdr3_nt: TGCAGCGTTGTACCGGGACAGGGGACACAAGAGACCCAGTACTTC

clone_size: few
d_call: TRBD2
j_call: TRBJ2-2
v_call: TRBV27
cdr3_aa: CASSLGAGLAGELFF
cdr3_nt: TGTGCCAGCAGTTTAGGAGCGGGATTGGCCGGGGAGCTGTTTTTT

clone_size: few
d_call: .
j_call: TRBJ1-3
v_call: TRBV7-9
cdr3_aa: CVSSSGGTASGNTIYF
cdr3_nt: TGTGTCAGCAGCTCAGGAGGGACCGCTTCTGGAAACACCATATATTTT

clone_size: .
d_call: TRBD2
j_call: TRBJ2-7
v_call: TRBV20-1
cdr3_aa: CSAAPPSGSFYEQYF
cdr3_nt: TGCAGTGCGGCGCCTCCTAGCGGGAGTTTCTACGAGCAGTACTTC

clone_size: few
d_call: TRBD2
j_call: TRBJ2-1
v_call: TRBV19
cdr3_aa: CASSIGLAGLGGEQFF
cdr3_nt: TGTGCCAGTAGTATAGGACTAGCGGGGTTAGGGGGTGAGCAGTTCTTC

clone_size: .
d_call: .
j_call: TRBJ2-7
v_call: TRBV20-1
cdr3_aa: CSASERLVEGEQYF
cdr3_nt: TGCAGTGCTAGCGAGCGACTAGTCGAGGGGGAGCAGTACTTC

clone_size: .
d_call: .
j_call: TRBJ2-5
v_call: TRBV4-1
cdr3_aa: CASNSPGGNRETQYF
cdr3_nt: TGCGCCAGCAATAGTCCGGGCGGGAATAGAGAGACCCAGTACTTC

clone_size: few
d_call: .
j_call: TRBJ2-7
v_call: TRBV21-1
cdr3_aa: CASSTPGQQLYF
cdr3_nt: TGTGCCAGCAGCACACCCGGACAGCAGCTTTACTTC

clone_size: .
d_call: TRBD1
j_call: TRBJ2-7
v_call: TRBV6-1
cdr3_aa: CASTNSQGPPLGEQYF
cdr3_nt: TGTGCCAGCACCAACTCACAGGGGCCCCCCTTGGGGGAGCAGTACTTC

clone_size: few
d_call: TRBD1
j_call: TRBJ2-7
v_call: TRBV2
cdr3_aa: CASRAGTGRSLSYEQYF
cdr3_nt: TGTGCCAGCAGGGCTGGGACAGGGCGAAGTCTTTCCTACGAGCAGTACTTC

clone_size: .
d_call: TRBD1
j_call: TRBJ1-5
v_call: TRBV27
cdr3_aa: CASSPSTGRQPQHF
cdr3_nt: TGTGCCAGCAGTCCCTCGACAGGGCGACAGCCCCAGCATTTT

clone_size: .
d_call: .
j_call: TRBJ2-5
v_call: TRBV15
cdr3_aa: CATSATRVMETQYF
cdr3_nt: TGTGCCACCAGCGCGACTAGGGTAATGGAGACCCAGTACTTC